This section outlines one T cell receptor (beta chain) sequence together with its context. The data derive from a study of blood T cell repertoires in COVID-19. On the study more broadly: Collection of acute and convalescent COVID-19 samples took place in the United States, Italy and Spain. PBMCs, B-cell-depleted T cells, or T cells were the source of the cDNA or gDNA that made up the material.

The assay was immunoSEQ multiplex PCR, and TCRdb's table has in-frame clones only and misses some. The sample has 200,000 to 250,000 clones; 80% to 85% are singletons. Per the germline V gene, CDR1 is SEHNR and CDR2 is FQNEAQ (reference sequence). V gave up 9 bases and J gave up 7 bases; unmatched junction bases: 9. The CDR3 runs 13 residues. Material: peripheral blood. The chain recombines TRBV7-9 with TRBJ2-1; 7 nucleotides match TRBD2. The receptor was derived from a woman aged 80 or over with COVID-19, enrolled during active disease. CDR3 bases: TGTGCCAGTCAATGGGGGGGATTGAATGAGCAGTTCTTC. Amino acids: CASQWGGLNEQFF.